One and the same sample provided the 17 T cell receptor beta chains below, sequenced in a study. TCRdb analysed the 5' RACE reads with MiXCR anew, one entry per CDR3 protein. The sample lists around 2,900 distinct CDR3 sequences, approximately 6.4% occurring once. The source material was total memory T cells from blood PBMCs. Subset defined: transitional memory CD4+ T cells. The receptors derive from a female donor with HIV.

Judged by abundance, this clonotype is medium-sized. The CDR3 bases are TGTGCCAGCAGCCAGACCCAGGGAGAGCAGTACGTC. It is translated as CASSQTQGEQYV. The rearrangement uses TRBV7-8 and TRBJ2-7, with D tentatively TRBD1 (5 bases). V lost 5 bases and J 7 bases, leaving 12 bases between the germline ends. Germline loops: CDR1 SGHVS, CDR2 FQNEAQ. This CDR3 has 12 amino acids.

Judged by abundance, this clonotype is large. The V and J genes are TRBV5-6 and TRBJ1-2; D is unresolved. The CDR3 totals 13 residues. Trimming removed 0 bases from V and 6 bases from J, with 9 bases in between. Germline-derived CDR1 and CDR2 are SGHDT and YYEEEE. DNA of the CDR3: TGTGCCAGCAGCTTGGGAGGCTTTGATGGCTACACCTTC. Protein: CASSLGGFDGYTF.

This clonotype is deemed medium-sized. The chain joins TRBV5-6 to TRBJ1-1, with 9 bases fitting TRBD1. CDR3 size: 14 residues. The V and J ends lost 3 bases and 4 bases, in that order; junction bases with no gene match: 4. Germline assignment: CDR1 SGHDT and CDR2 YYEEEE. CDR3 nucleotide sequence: TGTGCCAGCAGCTCGCCACAGGGGGCCACTGAAGCTTTCTTT. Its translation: CASSSPQGATEAFF.

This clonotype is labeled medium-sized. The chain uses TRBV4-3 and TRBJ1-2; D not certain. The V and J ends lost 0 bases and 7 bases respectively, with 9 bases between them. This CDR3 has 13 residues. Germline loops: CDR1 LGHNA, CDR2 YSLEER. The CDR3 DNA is TGCGCCAGCAGCCAAGAGGTGATGAGTGGCTACACCTTC. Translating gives CASSQEVMSGYTF.

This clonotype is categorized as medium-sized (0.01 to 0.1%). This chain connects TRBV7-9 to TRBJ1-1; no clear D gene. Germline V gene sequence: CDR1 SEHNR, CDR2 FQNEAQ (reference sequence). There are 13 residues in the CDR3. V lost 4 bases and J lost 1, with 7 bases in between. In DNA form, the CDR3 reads TGTGCCAGCAGCTCTGGTGAGAACACTGAAGCTTTCTTT. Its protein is CASSSGENTEAFF.

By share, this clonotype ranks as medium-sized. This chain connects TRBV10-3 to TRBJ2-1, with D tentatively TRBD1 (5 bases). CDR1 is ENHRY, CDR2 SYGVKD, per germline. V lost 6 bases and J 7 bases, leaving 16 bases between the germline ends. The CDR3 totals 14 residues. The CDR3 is CAIRTQGSWNEQFF. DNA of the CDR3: TGTGCCATCAGGACTCAGGGTTCCTGGAATGAGCAGTTCTTC.

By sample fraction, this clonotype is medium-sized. As DNA, the CDR3 is TGTGCCAGCAGTTTAGCTGGACAGGGTCAGCCCCAGCATTTT. Amino acid sequence: CASSLAGQGQPQHF. The chain links TRBV12-3 or TRBV12-4 to TRBJ1-5, with 8 bases lining up with TRBD1. This CDR3 region has 14 residues. With V trimmed by 0 bases and J by 6 bases, 1 base remained unmatched.

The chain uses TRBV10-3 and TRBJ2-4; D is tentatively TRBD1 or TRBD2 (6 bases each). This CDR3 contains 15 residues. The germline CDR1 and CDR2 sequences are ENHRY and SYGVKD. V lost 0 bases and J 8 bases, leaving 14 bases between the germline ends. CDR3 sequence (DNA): TGTGCCATCAGTGAGTCTACCGGGGGCGGAGACATTCAGTACTTC. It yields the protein CAISESTGGGDIQYF.

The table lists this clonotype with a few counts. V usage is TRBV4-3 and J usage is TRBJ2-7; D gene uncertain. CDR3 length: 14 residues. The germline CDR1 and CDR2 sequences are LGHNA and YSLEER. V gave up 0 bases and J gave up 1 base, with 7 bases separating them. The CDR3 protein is CASSQDRFSYEQYV. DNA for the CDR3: TGCGCCAGCAGCCAAGATAGGTTTTCCTACGAGCAGTACGTC.

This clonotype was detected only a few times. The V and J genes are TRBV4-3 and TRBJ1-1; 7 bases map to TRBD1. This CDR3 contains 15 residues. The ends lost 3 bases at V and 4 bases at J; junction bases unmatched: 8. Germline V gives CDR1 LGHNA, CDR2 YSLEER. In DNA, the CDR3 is TGCGCCAGCAGCCAGGCGGCGGCAGGGGGCACTGAAGCTTTCTTT. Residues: CASSQAAAGGTEAFF.

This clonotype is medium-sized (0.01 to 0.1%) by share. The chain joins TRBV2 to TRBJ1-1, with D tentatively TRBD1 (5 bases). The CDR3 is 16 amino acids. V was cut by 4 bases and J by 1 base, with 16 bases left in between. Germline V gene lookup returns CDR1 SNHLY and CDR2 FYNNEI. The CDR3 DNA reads TGTGCCAGCAGTGCCAATACCGGGACGGGGAACACTGAAGCTTTCTTT. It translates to CASSANTGTGNTEAFF.

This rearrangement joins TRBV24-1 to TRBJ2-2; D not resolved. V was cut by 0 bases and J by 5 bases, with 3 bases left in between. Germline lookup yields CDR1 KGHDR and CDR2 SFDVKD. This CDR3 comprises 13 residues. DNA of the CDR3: TGTGCCACCAGTGATTTGGTGACCGGGGAGCTGTTTTTT. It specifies CATSDLVTGELFF.

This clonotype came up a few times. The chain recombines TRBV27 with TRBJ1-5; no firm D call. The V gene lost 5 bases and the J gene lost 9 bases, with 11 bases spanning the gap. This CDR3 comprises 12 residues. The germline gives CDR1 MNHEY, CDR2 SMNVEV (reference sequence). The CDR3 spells CASSQAGRPQHF. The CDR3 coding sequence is TGTGCCAGCAGTCAGGCCGGAAGGCCCCAGCATTTT.

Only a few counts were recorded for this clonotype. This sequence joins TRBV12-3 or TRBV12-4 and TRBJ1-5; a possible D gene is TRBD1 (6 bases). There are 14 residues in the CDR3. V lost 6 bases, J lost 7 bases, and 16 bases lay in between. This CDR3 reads CASRQQGIRQPQHF. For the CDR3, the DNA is TGTGCCAGCAGACAACAGGGAATACGACAGCCCCAGCATTTT.

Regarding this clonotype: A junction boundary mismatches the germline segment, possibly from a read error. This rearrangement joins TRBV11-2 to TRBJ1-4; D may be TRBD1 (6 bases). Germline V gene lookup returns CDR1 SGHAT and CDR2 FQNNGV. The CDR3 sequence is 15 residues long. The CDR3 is CVSSQRGDLQGKLFF. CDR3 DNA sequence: TGTGTCAGCAGCCAGAGGGGAGACCTACAGGGAAAGCTGTTTTTT.

For the CDR3, the DNA is TGTGCCAGCTCACGGACTGGGGGCTTTAGGACTGAAGCTTTCTTT. It is translated as CASSRTGGFRTEAFF. The rearrangement joins TRBV18 to TRBJ1-1; D perhaps matches TRBD1 (6 bases). The CDR3 length is 15 residues. V lost 4 bases and J 5 bases, leaving 17 bases between the germline ends. CDR1 KGHSH and CDR2 LQKENI come from the germline V gene.

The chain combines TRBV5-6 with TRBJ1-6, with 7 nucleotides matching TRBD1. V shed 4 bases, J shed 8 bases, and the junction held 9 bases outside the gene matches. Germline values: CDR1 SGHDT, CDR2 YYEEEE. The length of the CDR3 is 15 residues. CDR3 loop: CASSGMTGIDSPLHF. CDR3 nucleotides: TGTGCCAGCAGCGGAATGACAGGGATCGATTCACCCCTCCACTTT.